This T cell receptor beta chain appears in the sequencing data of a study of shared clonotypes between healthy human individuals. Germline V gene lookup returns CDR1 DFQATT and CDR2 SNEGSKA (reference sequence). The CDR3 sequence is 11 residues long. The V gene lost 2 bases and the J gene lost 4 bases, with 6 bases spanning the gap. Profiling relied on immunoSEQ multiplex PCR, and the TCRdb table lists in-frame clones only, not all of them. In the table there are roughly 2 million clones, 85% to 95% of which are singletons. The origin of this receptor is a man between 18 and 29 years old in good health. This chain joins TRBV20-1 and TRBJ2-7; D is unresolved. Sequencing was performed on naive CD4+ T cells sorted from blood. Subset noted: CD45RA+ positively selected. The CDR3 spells CSARLLYEQYF. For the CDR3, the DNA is TGCAGTGCTAGATTGTTGTACGAGCAGTACTTC.